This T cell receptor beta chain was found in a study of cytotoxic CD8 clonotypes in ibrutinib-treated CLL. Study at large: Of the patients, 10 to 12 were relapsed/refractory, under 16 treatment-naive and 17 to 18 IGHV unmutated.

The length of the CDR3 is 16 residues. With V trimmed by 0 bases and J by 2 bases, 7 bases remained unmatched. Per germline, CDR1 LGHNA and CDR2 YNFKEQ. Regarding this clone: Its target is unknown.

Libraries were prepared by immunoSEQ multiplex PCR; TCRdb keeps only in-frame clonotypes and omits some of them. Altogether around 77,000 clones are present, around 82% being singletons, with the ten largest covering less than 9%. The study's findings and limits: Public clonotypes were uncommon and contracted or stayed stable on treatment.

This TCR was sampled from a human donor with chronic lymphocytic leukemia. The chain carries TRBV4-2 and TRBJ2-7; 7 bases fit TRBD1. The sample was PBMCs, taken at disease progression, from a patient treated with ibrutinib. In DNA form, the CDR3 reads TGTGCCAGCAGCCAAGATCTGACAGGGCGGACCTACGAGCAGTACTTC. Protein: CASSQDLTGRTYEQYF.